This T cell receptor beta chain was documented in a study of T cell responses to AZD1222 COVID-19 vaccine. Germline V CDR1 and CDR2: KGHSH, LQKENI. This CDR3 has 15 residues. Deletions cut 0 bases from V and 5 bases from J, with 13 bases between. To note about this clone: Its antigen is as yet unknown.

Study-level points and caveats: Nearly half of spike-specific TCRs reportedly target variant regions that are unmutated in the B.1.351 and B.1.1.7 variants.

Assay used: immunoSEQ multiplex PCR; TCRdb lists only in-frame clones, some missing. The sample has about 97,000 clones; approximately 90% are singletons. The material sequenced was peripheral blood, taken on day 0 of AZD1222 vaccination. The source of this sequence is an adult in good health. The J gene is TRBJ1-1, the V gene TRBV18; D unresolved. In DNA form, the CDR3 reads TGTGCCAGCTCACCACCGCGGGTAAGGAGTACTGAAGCTTTCTTT. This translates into CASSPPRVRSTEAFF.